This T cell receptor beta chain was profiled in a study of blood T cell repertoires in COVID-19. In the study overall: Acute and convalescent COVID-19 specimens originated in the United States, Italy and Spain. Sources were T cells, B-cell-depleted T cells, or PBMCs; the material itself was cDNA or gDNA.

In the original workflow: The authors estimated nucleated cell counts from reference gene primer amplification. Some clones are missing from TCRdb's copy, which holds only in-frame ones; the method was immunoSEQ multiplex PCR. D and trimming come from the DNA, and the V and J calls and clone size come from that table. This sample has about 90,000 clones, with 90% found just once. The V end lost 5 bases, the J end lost 7 bases, and 13 bases lay between the germline ends. Germline loops: CDR1 LNHDA, CDR2 SQIVND (reference sequence). CDR3 size: 13 residues. The sample taken for sequencing was peripheral blood. This receptor was taken from a man aged 45 to 65 with acute or convalescent COVID-19. The chain is built from TRBV19 and TRBJ2-3; D perhaps matches TRBD2 (5 bases). The CDR3 DNA reads TGTGCCAGTAGTCTCCGACTACTCAATACGCAGTATTTT. Protein sequence: CASSLRLLNTQYF.